Presented here are 3 T cell receptor beta chains from one specimen sequenced in a study of early stage breast cancer tumors. The data were produced by immunoSEQ multiplex PCR, yet TCRdb's version contains in-frame clones alone and is incomplete. The profile shows more than 55,000 clones, around 80% of them singletons. Sequencing was done on a sample of blood. The origin of the receptors is a person aged 35-49 years with breast cancer.

The rearrangement joins TRBV9 to TRBJ2-3; 7 bases align to TRBD2. The length of the CDR3 is 17 residues. The germline V gene has CDR1 SGDLS and CDR2 YYNGEE. Trimming removed 4 bases from V and 5 bases from J; junction bases left unmatched: 16. The CDR3 loop reads CASSPPVREGPKDTQYF. The CDR3 coding sequence is TGTGCCAGCAGCCCGCCTGTGAGGGAGGGCCCTAAAGATACGCAGTATTTT.

The chain recombines TRBV5-1 with TRBJ1-2; D perhaps matches TRBD1 (6 bases). Germline V CDR1 and CDR2: SGHRS, YFSETQ. The V end lost 4 bases, the J end lost 3 bases, and 16 bases lay between the germline ends. The CDR3 runs 15 residues. CDR3: CASSRRGQGDYGYTF. In nucleotides, the CDR3 is TGCGCCAGCAGCCGGCGGGGGCAGGGAGACTATGGCTACACCTTC.

The chain recombines TRBV6-6 with TRBJ2-6; the D gene is possibly TRBD2 (6 bases). This CDR3 has 15 residues. V was trimmed by 5 bases and J by 4 bases, leaving 12 bases between them. Germline CDR1 and CDR2: MNHNY and SVGAGI (reference sequence). The CDR3 bases are TGTGCCAGCAGTAGAGGAGGGAACGGGGCCAACGTCCTGACTTTC. This gives the protein CASSRGGNGANVLTF.